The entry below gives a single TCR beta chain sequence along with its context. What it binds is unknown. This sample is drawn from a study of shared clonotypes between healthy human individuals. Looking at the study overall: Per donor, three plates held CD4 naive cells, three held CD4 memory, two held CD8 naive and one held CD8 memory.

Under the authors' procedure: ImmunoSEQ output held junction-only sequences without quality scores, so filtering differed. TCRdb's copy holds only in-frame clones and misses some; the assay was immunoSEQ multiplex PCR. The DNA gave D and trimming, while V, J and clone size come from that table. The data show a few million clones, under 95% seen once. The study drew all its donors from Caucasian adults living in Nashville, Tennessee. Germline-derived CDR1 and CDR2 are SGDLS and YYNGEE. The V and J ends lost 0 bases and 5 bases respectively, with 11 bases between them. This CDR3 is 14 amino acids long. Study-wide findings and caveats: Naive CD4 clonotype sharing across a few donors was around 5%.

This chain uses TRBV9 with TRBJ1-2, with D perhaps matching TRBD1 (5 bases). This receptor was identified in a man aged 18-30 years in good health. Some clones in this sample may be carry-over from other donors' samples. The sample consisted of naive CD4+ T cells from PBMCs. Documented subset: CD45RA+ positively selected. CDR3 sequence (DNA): TGTGCCAGCAGCGTAGGTCAGGGTGAATATGGCTACACCTTC. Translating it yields CASSVGQGEYGYTF.